These T cell receptor beta chains were read from a single sample in a study of cytomegalovirus exposure and HLA in healthy donors. Produced via immunoSEQ multiplex PCR; TCRdb's table is partial and in-frame only. Found here are around 31,000 clones; the top ten clones hold around 4.5%. The sample consisted of PBMCs. The source of these receptors is a female donor in good health and CMV-seronegative. Each CDR3 is given with its conserved first and last residue. Each record gives: J gene, V gene, clone size, D gene, CDR3 length, CDR3 protein, CDR3 DNA. D genes are given only for firm matches. Some rows have no size entry. The others give once, few or many, or a class for an expanded clone.

>TRBJ2-7|TRBV6-6|-|-|13
CASSFPQGYEQYF
TGTGCCAGCAGTTTCCCTCAGGGGTACGAGCAGTACTTC
>TRBJ2-3|TRBV7-3|-|TRBD1|14
CASSLRGTGDTQYF
TGTGCCAGCAGCCTCAGGGGGACGGGAGATACGCAGTATTTT
>TRBJ1-6|TRBV4-3|-|-|15
CASSQDVQKNSPLHF
TGCGCCAGCAGCCAAGATGTACAGAAGAATTCACCCCTCCACTTT
>TRBJ2-7|TRBV6-5|-|-|13
CASSYSIRGGQYF
TGTGCCAGCAGTTACTCAATAAGGGGGGGGCAGTACTTC
>TRBJ2-6|TRBV7-9|-|TRBD1|19
CASSIGWDSLVSGANVLTF
TGTGCCAGCAGCATCGGATGGGACAGCCTCGTCTCTGGGGCCAACGTCCTGACTTTC
>TRBJ2-2|TRBV14|-|-|16
CASSHLGAQGTGELFF
TGTGCCAGCAGCCATTTGGGGGCGCAGGGAACCGGGGAGCTGTTTTTT
>TRBJ1-1|TRBV5-1|-|-|13
CASSRTGTTEAFF
TGCGCCAGCAGCAGAACAGGGACGACTGAAGCTTTCTTT
>TRBJ1-1|TRBV27|-|TRBD1|14
CASRGQGRNTEAFF
TGTGCCAGCAGAGGACAGGGCCGGAACACTGAAGCTTTCTTT
>TRBJ1-2|TRBV29-1|-|-|15
CSVELYRGGWDGYTF
TGCAGCGTCGAACTTTATCGGGGGGGGTGGGATGGCTACACCTTC
>TRBJ2-3|TRBV7-2|-|-|14
CASSPPGGARTQYF
TGTGCCAGCAGCCCCCCTGGGGGGGCGCGAACGCAGTATTTT
>TRBJ2-1|TRBV5-6|-|TRBD2|19
CASSLGGTSGGEYYNEQFF
TGTGCCAGCAGCTTGGGAGGGACTAGCGGGGGGGAATACTACAATGAGCAGTTCTTC
>TRBJ2-5|TRBV4-1|-|TRBD2|17
CASSQDITSGGWQTQYF
TGCGCCAGCAGCCAAGATATCACTAGCGGGGGTTGGCAGACCCAGTACTTC
>TRBJ2-2|TRBV19|-|-|13
CASSIRQAGELFF
TGTGCCAGTAGTATAAGACAGGCCGGGGAGCTGTTTTTT
>TRBJ2-7|TRBV15|-|-|16
CATSRDLADLSYEQYF
TGTGCCACCAGCAGAGATCTGGCAGATCTCTCCTACGAGCAGTACTTC
>TRBJ2-5|TRBV2|-|-|15
CASSLTGFRQETQYF
TGTGCCAGCAGCTTAACGGGGTTTCGGCAAGAGACCCAGTACTTC
>TRBJ1-1|TRBV28|-|-|15
CASRSWTALNTEAFF
TGTGCCAGCAGATCCTGGACAGCCCTGAACACTGAAGCTTTCTTT
>TRBJ2-2|TRBV19|-|-|12
CASTPTTGELFF
TGTGCCAGTACCCCGACAACTGGGGAGCTGTTTTTT
>TRBJ2-3|TRBV5-6|-|-|15
CASSLAPVSTDTQYF
TGTGCCAGCAGCTTGGCCCCCGTTAGCACAGATACGCAGTATTTT
>TRBJ2-7|TRBV28|-|-|12
CASSLESYEQYF
TGTGCCAGCAGTTTAGAGTCCTACGAGCAGTACTTC
>TRBJ2-5|TRBV4-1|-|-|17
CASSRGGLAANQETQYF
TGCGCCAGCAGCCGGGGGGGGCTAGCGGCCAACCAAGAGACCCAGTACTTC
>TRBJ2-5|TRBV7-2|-|TRBD2|17
CASSSGARGGNQETQYF
TGTGCCAGCAGCTCGGGGGCGCGGGGGGGGAATCAAGAGACCCAGTACTTC
>TRBJ2-7|TRBV18|-|-|14
CASSPGTLNYEQYF
TGTGCCAGCTCACCAGGTACTTTAAACTACGAGCAGTACTTC
>TRBJ1-1|TRBV7-8|-|-|15
CASSFRGPRDTEAFF
TGTGCCAGCAGCTTTAGGGGTCCCAGGGACACTGAAGCTTTCTTT
>TRBJ2-4|TRBV19|medium-sized|-|13
CASSMTRGNIQYF
TGTGCCAGTAGTATGACTAGAGGGAACATTCAGTACTTC
>TRBJ1-4|TRBV5-1|-|TRBD1|15
CASSTQGGDNEKLFF
TGCGCCAGCAGCACACAGGGGGGTGATAACGAAAAACTGTTTTTT
>TRBJ2-7|TRBV27|-|-|14
CASSLVGGPGEQYF
TGTGCCAGCAGTTTAGTGGGGGGGCCTGGAGAGCAGTACTTC
>TRBJ1-4|TRBV5-3|-|-|13
CARMGGANEKLFF
TGTGCCAGAATGGGTGGGGCGAATGAAAAACTGTTTTTT
>TRBJ2-7|TRBV28|-|TRBD1|15
CASSFSGTGGYEQYF
TGTGCCAGCAGTTTCTCTGGGACAGGGGGCTACGAGCAGTACTTC
>TRBJ1-6|TRBV18|-|TRBD1|14
CASSPQGNNSPLHF
TGTGCCAGCTCCCCACAGGGGAACAATTCACCCCTCCACTTT
>TRBJ1-1|TRBV2|-|TRBD1|16
CASRIDRGVMHTEAFF
TGTGCCAGCAGAATAGACAGGGGAGTTATGCACACTGAAGCTTTCTTT
>TRBJ1-1|TRBV9|-|-|13
CASSPLANTEAFF
TGTGCCAGCAGCCCATTAGCGAACACTGAAGCTTTCTTT
>TRBJ2-7|TRBV11-2|-|TRBD2|15
CASSDLAGGQYEQYF
TGTGCCAGCAGCGACCTAGCGGGGGGGCAGTACGAGCAGTACTTC
>TRBJ1-2|TRBV6-6|-|-|11
CASSYEHGYTF
TGTGCCAGCAGTTACGAGCATGGCTACACCTTC
>TRBJ2-3|TRBV6-4|-|TRBD2|14
CASSEVAGADTQYF
TGTGCCAGCAGTGAGGTAGCGGGGGCAGATACGCAGTATTTT
>TRBJ2-1|TRBV9|-|-|15
CASSPGGAGHNEQFF
TGTGCCAGCAGCCCGGGGGGCGCAGGTCACAATGAGCAGTTCTTC